The TCR beta chain under discussion was sequenced for a study of tumor and adjacent non-tumor tissue in lung cancer. The CDR3 is made up of 16 amino acids. Germline CDR1 and CDR2: SGHNT and YENEEA. Trimming stripped 5 bases from V and 4 bases from J, with 20 bases between. The template was RNA from unsorted bulk tissue. The normal lung tissue was taken more than 3 cm from the tumor edge. Whole-study findings and limits: Significantly higher TCR diversity was found in tumor than normal lung. Higher tumor TCR diversity was associated with shorter survival.

Three rounds of nested PCR, following a modified ARM-PCR protocol, produced the TCRbeta library. In TCRdb, the multiplex PCR reads were re-called with MiXCR into one record per CDR3 protein. The sample carries 100,000 or so distinct CDR3 sequences, over 55% recorded once. To note about this clonotype: Its antigen remains unidentified.

The sample consisted of distant non-tumor lung tissue. The chain employs TRBV11-3 and TRBJ2-5; tentative D call: TRBD2 (6 bases). This sequence was found in a young man with non-small cell lung cancer. Here the CDR3 DNA reads TGTGCCAGCAGCCTGGGACTTGTGGGAGAGGGAGAGACCCAGTACTTC. This sequence encodes CASSLGLVGEGETQYF.